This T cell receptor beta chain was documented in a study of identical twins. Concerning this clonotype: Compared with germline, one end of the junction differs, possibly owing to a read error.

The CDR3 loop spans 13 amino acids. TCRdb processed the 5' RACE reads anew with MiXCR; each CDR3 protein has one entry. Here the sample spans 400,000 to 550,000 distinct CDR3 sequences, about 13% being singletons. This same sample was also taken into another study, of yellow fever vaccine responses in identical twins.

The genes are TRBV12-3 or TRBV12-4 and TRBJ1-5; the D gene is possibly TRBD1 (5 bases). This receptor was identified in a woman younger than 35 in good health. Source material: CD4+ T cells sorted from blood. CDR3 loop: CASRLEGNQPQHF. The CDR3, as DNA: TGTGCCAGCAGGTTAGAGGGGAATCAGCCCCAGCATTTT.